These 3 T cell receptor beta chains share one sample of origin, sequenced in a study of T cell repertoires in cytomegalovirus infection. Each CDR3 protein is one row after TCRdb ran MiXCR on the reads. The sample has 310,000 or so distinct CDR3 sequences, about 23% seen once. The sequencing sample was made of PBMCs. The receptors stem from a human donor in good health (CMV status not recorded). Some clones in this sample may be carry-over from other donors' samples.

This clonotype occurred a few times. The V call is TRBV28, the J call TRBJ2-3; possibly TRBD1 for D (6 bases). The CDR3 is made up of 14 amino acids. Looked up from germline, CDR1 is MDHEN and CDR2 is SYDVKM. V lost 6 bases, J lost 4 bases, and 14 bases lay in between. The CDR3 reads CASRTQGRADTQYF. The CDR3 DNA sequence: TGTGCCAGCAGGACACAGGGACGGGCAGATACGCAGTATTTT.

The V gene is TRBV23-1, the J gene TRBJ2-7; D is unresolved. TRBV23-1 is an ORF, with its function uncertain. There are 14 residues in the CDR3. V lost 5 bases and J lost 3, with 14 bases in between. CDR3 nucleotides: TGCGCCAGCAGTTTCCGTCCGGTCCTCTACGAGCAGTACTTC. This gives the protein CASSFRPVLYEQYF.

V usage is TRBV29-1 and J usage is TRBJ2-3; maybe TRBD2 (6 bases). The CDR3 runs to 14 residues. The germline V gene encodes CDR1 SQVTM and CDR2 ANQGSEA. The ends were cut back, 4 bases at V and 4 bases at J, with 15 bases in the middle. CDR3 nucleotide sequence: TGCAGCGTTGTGGCTAGCGTTAGGGCAGATACGCAGTATTTT. Amino acids: CSVVASVRADTQYF.